The rows below give T cell receptor beta chains drawn from one sample of a study of blood T cell repertoires in COVID-19. The data were produced by immunoSEQ multiplex PCR, yet TCRdb's version contains in-frame clones alone and is incomplete. The sample lists some 170,000 clones; about 79% were seen once. Input material: PBMCs or T cells enriched from blood (not recorded which). These receptors were obtained from a man aged 45-65 years who had recovered from COVID-19. CDR3s include the opening cysteine and the closing phenylalanine or tryptophan. The D gene is left open where the match is weak. Clone size is stated in some rows and not others, as once, few, many or a class when expanded.

TRBJ1-4	NA	NA	TRBV6-5	CASSYGTLNEKLFF
TRBJ2-7	NA	NA	TRBV5-6	CASSTYNYEQYF
TRBJ2-5	TRBD1	NA	TRBV5-1	CASSPGTGRETQYF
TRBJ1-2	TRBD1	few	TRBV28	CASRQHLGQGINYGYTF
TRBJ2-1	TRBD1	NA	TRBV10-3	CAARPGQGSNEQFF
TRBJ2-5	TRBD1	NA	TRBV27	CASSLRTGGPETQYF
TRBJ2-3	TRBD1	NA	TRBV5-5	CASSSDREDNTQYF
TRBJ2-2	NA	NA	TRBV3-1/TRBV3-2	CASSWGPATGELFF
TRBJ1-3	TRBD1	NA	TRBV5-1	CASSRGQGGNTIYF
TRBJ1-2	TRBD1	NA	TRBV7-2	CASSISGTGASYGYTF
TRBJ2-5	NA	NA	TRBV27	CASSLYPSETQYF
TRBJ1-1	NA	few	TRBV5-6	CASSSKPGVKTEAFF
TRBJ1-2	NA	NA	TRBV27	CASSPGLNGGYTF
TRBJ2-7	NA	NA	TRBV11-3	CASSLGGGFSYEQYF
TRBJ1-2	TRBD1	NA	TRBV19	CASSTRQGLGYTF
TRBJ1-4	NA	NA	TRBV28	CASSLSGEKLFF
TRBJ2-7	TRBD1	NA	TRBV23-1	CASSHPGQGPGEQYF
TRBJ2-3	TRBD2	once	TRBV11-2	CASSLVGGGTDTQYF
TRBJ1-2	TRBD1	NA	TRBV10-2	CASSETGAGYGYTF
TRBJ1-1	NA	NA	TRBV27	CASSPPRGRYTEAFF
TRBJ1-2	NA	NA	TRBV27	CASSPSPGVGGYTF
TRBJ2-7	NA	NA	TRBV5-1	CASSGGALSYEQYF
TRBJ1-1	NA	NA	TRBV4-1	CASSSPTALTEAFF
TRBJ1-2	TRBD1	NA	TRBV7-8	CASSSSGTASYGYTF
TRBJ2-1	TRBD2	NA	TRBV4-1	CASSLTLVGGGYNEQFF
TRBJ1-2	TRBD1	NA	TRBV24-1	CATSETGQGVLGYTF
TRBJ1-5	TRBD1	NA	TRBV19	CASSIGQGAGQPQHF
TRBJ1-2	NA	NA	TRBV3-1/TRBV3-2	CASSLGDGGYTF
TRBJ1-1	NA	NA	TRBV4-1	CASSQDQVQAFF
TRBJ1-6	NA	NA	TRBV6-5	CASRLDGRNSPLHF
TRBJ2-5	TRBD2	few	TRBV18	CASSPMNSGGQETQYF
TRBJ1-1	NA	NA	TRBV28	CASSIPGIYTEAFF
TRBJ1-5	TRBD1	few	TRBV2	CASSEGQGPRQPQHF
TRBJ1-4	NA	NA	TRBV7-5	CARSFRAGTGGEKLFF
TRBJ1-1	NA	NA	TRBV19	CASAQTGNTEAFF
TRBJ2-2	NA	NA	TRBV20-1	CSASKAGLDTGELFF
TRBJ1-4	NA	NA	TRBV6-5	CASSYSWGPNEKLFF
TRBJ1-5	NA	NA	TRBV3-1/TRBV3-2	CASSLAGAEQPQHF
TRBJ1-6	NA	NA	TRBV7-8	CASSQDIYNSPLHF
TRBJ2-1	TRBD2	NA	TRBV28	CASSPTLLAGVYNEQFF
TRBJ2-7	NA	NA	TRBV6-5	CASSPLLTTPYEQYF
TRBJ2-1	NA	NA	TRBV27	CASSIQGEVWNEQFF